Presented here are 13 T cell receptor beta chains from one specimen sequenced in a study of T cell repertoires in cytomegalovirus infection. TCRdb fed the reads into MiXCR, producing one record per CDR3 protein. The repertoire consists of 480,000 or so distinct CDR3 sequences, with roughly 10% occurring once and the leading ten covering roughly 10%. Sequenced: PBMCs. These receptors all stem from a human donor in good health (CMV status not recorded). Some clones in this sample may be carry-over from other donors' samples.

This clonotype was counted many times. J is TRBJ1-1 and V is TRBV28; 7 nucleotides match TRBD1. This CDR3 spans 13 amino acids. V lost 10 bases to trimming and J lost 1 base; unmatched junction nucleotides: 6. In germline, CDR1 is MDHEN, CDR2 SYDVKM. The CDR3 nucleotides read TGTGCCACCCTTACAGGGGCGAACACTGAAGCTTTCTTT. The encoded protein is CATLTGANTEAFF.

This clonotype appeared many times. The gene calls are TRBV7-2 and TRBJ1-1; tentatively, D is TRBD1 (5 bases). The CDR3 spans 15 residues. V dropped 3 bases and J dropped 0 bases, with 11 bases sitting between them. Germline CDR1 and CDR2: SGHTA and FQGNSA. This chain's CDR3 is CASSLGEGMNTEAFF. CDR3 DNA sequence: TGTGCCAGCAGCTTGGGGGAGGGGATGAACACTGAAGCTTTCTTT.

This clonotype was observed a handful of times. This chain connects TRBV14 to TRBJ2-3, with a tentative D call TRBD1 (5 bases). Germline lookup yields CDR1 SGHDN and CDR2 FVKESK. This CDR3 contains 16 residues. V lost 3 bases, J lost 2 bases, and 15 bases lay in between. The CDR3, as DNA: TGTGCCAGCAGCCATGGGGCTGGGGCCAACACAGATACGCAGTATTTT. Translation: CASSHGAGANTDTQYF.

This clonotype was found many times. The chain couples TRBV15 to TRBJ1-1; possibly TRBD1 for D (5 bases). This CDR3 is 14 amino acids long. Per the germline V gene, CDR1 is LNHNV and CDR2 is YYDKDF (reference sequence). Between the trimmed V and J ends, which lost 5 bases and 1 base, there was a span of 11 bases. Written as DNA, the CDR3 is TGTGCCACCAGCGTCCGACAGAAGAACACTGAAGCTTTCTTT. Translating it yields CATSVRQKNTEAFF.

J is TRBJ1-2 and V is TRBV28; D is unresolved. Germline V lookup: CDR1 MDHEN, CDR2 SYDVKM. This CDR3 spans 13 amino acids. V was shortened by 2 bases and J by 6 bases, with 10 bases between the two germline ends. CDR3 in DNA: TGTGCCAGCAGTTTAGGTATCTATGATGGCTACACCTTC. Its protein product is CASSLGIYDGYTF.

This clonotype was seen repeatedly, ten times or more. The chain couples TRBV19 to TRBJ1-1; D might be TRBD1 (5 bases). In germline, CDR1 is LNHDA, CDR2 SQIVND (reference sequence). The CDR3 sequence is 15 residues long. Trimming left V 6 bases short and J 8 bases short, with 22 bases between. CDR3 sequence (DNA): TGTGCCAGTAGCTACGGGAATTTGGGGCCAGGAGAAGCTTTCTTT. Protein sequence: CASSYGNLGPGEAFF.

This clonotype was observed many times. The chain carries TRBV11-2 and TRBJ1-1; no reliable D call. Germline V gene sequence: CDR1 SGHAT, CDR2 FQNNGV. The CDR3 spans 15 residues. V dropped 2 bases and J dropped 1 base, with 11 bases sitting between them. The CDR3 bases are TGTGCCAGCAGCTTAAATCCGGTCCGGAACACTGAAGCTTTCTTT. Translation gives CASSLNPVRNTEAFF.

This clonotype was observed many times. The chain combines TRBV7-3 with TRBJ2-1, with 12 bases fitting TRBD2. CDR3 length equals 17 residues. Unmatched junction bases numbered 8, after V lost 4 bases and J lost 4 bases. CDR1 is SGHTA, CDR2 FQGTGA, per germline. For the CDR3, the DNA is TGTGCCAGCAGCTCCCTAGCGGGGGGGCCATGGTACAATGAGCAGTTCTTC. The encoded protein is CASSSLAGGPWYNEQFF.

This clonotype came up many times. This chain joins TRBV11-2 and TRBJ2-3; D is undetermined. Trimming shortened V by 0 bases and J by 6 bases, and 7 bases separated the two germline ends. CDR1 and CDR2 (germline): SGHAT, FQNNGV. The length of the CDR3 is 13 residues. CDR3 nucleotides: TGTGCCAGCAGCTTAGATCGGTCTGATACGCAGTATTTT. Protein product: CASSLDRSDTQYF.

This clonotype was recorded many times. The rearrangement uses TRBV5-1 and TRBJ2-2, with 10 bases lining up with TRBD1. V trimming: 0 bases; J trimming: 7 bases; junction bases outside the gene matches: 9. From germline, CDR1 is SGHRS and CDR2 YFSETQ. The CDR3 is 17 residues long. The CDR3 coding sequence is TGCGCCAGCAGCTTGGAGATGGGACAGGGGATCTTCGGGGAGCTGTTTTTT. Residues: CASSLEMGQGIFGELFF.

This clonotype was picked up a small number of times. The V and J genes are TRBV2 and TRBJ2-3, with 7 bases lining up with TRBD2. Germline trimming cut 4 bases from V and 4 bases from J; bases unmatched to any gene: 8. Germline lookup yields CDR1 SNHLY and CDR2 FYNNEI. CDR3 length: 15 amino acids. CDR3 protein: CASSGERGTSDTQYF. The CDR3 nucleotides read TGTGCCAGCAGTGGTGAGCGGGGCACATCAGATACGCAGTATTTT.

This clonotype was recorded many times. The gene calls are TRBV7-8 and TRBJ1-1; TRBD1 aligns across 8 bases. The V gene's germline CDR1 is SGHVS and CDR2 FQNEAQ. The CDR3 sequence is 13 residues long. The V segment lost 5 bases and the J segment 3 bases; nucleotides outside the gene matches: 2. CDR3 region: CASSPDRDTEAFF. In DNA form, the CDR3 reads TGTGCCAGCAGCCCGGACAGGGACACTGAAGCTTTCTTT.

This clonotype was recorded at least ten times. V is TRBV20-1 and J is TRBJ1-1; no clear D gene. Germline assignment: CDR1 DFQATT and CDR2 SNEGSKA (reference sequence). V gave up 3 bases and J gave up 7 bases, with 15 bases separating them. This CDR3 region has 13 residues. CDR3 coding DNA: TGCAGTGCTAGTGGTTTCGCGCGGGGTGAAGCTTTCTTT. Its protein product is CSASGFARGEAFF.